Listed below are T cell receptor beta chains from one sample, sequenced in a study of OX40 agonist ivuxolimab in advanced cancers. Profiling relied on immunoSEQ multiplex PCR, and the TCRdb table lists in-frame clones only, not all of them. The sample yields tens of thousands of clones, about 86% seen once. The sample was CD4+ or CD8+ T cells sorted from blood, taken in a trial of the OX40 agonist ivuxolimab. These receptors all come from an adult with an advanced solid tumor such as melanoma, head and neck, liver or kidney cancer. Both conserved end residues are trimmed from each CDR3. Fields, in order: J gene, V gene, CDR3 protein.

J gene: TRBJ1-1
V gene: TRBV7-9
CDR3 protein: ASGKTNTEAF

J gene: TRBJ1-2
V gene: TRBV18
CDR3 protein: ASSATANYGYT

J gene: TRBJ1-1
V gene: TRBV7-2
CDR3 protein: ASSLAQGNTEAF

J gene: TRBJ1-6
V gene: TRBV7-9
CDR3 protein: ASSLARGPLH

J gene: TRBJ1-6
V gene: TRBV4-1
CDR3 protein: ASSPDRPPPPLH

J gene: TRBJ2-4
V gene: TRBV7-2
CDR3 protein: ASSSSGALAKNIQY

J gene: TRBJ1-1
V gene: TRBV29-1
CDR3 protein: SARRSQGKAF

J gene: TRBJ2-5
V gene: TRBV11-2
CDR3 protein: ASSLSGKETQY

J gene: TRBJ2-7
V gene: TRBV18
CDR3 protein: ASSPDGTGRNWPRYEQY

J gene: TRBJ2-5
V gene: TRBV5-4
CDR3 protein: ASSPGGGQGKTQY

J gene: TRBJ1-1
V gene: TRBV19
CDR3 protein: ASSIRHANTEAF

J gene: TRBJ2-3
V gene: TRBV6-1
CDR3 protein: ASSEHVADTQY

J gene: TRBJ2-4
V gene: TRBV11-1
CDR3 protein: ASSLGRGGKNIQY

J gene: TRBJ1-4
V gene: TRBV5-1
CDR3 protein: ASSLGGASLEKLF

J gene: TRBJ1-1
V gene: TRBV4-1
CDR3 protein: ASSQLTVDRGRQAF

J gene: TRBJ2-4
V gene: TRBV2
CDR3 protein: ASSEIAGKGENIQY

J gene: TRBJ1-1
V gene: TRBV11-2
CDR3 protein: ASSSIRGGNTEAF

J gene: TRBJ1-6
V gene: TRBV7-2
CDR3 protein: ASSLGGSPGGNSPLH

J gene: TRBJ1-2
V gene: TRBV4-2
CDR3 protein: ASSLDRAGSYGYT

J gene: TRBJ2-2
V gene: TRBV15
CDR3 protein: ATSRDPGGRTGELF

J gene: TRBJ1-2
V gene: TRBV28
CDR3 protein: ASSTLNYGYT

J gene: TRBJ2-7
V gene: TRBV6-1
CDR3 protein: ASSEVLQGTEEQY

J gene: TRBJ2-1
V gene: TRBV19
CDR3 protein: ASSGSYNEQF